This TCR beta chain was documented in a study of T cells in Graves' hyperthyroidism and ophthalmopathy. Findings of the study overall: Stable hyperthyroidism was separated from ophthalmopathy by a model based on 13 V-J features.

Thyroid ultrasound and orbital computed tomography, with clinical symptoms and serum thyroxine and TRAb, informed diagnoses. Isolation of PBMCs was performed on about 9.9 ml fresh peripheral blood. The germline V gene has CDR1 SNHLY and CDR2 FYNNEI. Trimming cost V 7 bases and J 5 bases, with 21 bases left between them. The length of the CDR3 is 16 residues. This clonotype was seen ten or more times. What it recognizes is unknown. TCR beta CDR3 regions were amplified from RNA transcripts. The primer set for the first-round RT-PCR of the TCR CDR3 was HTBI. Via MiXCR, TCRdb re-called the multiplex PCR reads, giving one row per CDR3 protein. Among roughly 380,000 distinct CDR3 sequences listed, 14% were seen once.

The receptor was isolated from a woman in her sixties with Graves' hyperthyroidism. The sequenced material came from blood. V usage is TRBV2 and J usage is TRBJ2-1; D possibly uses TRBD1 or TRBD2 (7 bases each). The CDR3 coding sequence is TGTGCCAGCACCGAGTGGGAGGGGGCTAAGGACAATGAGCAGTTCTTC. It encodes CASTEWEGAKDNEQFF.